This TCR beta chain was profiled in a study of blood T cell repertoires in COVID-19 (dated by TCRdb to the early 2020s). About the investigation overall: Samples from collaborators originated in the United States, Italy and Spain and spanned both the acute and convalescent phases of COVID-19. The prospective study material was composed of cDNA or gDNA derived from T cells, B-cell-depleted T cells, or PBMCs. Subjects who had been exposed to COVID-19, were actively infected with it, or had recovered from it provided the deeply sampled blood TCRbeta repertoires that made up the dataset. The repertoires were released in a freely available public database meant as a resource for research on the immune response to SARS-CoV-2. The samples were drawn from the first 160 participants of the ongoing ImmuneRACE study and from roughly 1,300 subjects provided by 6 global collaborators. Nearly every sample came with metadata listing a de-identified subject ID, COVID-19 status, age in years and sex. Where HLA class I and class II types were available, the types were taken from metadata supplied by the sample provider, not from assay-based typing. Study-wide findings and limitations: Clinical and demographic metadata were provided uncurated, with the amount varying by source and participant.

On this clone itself: It lacks a known antigen. The sample holds no much larger clone one base away, and base qualities are not on file.

Each collaborating institution followed its own protocols to collect whole blood in K2EDTA tubes. For TCRbeta analysis, collaborator samples were shipped as frozen whole blood, as isolated PBMCs, or as DNA extracted from either sample type. The CDR3 runs 15 amino acids, cysteine and phenylalanine included. Only the CDR3 part of the read is kept: 45 bases, read in frame from the first base. Per the germline V gene (reference sequence), LNHDA is the CDR1 and SQIVND is the CDR2. V is trimmed back by 6 bases and J by 8 bases, and the junction contains 9 bases that no gene match accounts for. TCRbeta CDR3 regions were amplified from genomic DNA by means of the immunoSEQ Assay, a bias-controlled multiplex PCR. The study's own analysis went as follows. The number of nucleated cells in each sample was estimated from the amplification of reference gene primers within the assay. Sequence reads were collapsed and filtered to measure the absolute abundance of every unique TCRbeta CDR3 rearrangement. For each sample, productive Simpson clonality was calculated by taking the square root of Simpson's diversity index across productive rearrangements. TCRdb mirrors the immuneACCESS table, restricted to in-frame sequences. Some clones are absent from its copies; in checked studies, under half trace to an unresolved V gene, and the reason for the others is unknown. V, J and clone size reflect that table, while D and trimming were determined from the DNA. The sample table contains about 83,000 clones; only one count was recorded for around 80% of them. About a sixth of the sample is taken by the ten largest.

The source is a woman older than 75 with acute or convalescent COVID-19. Input material: peripheral blood. Here the chain combines TRBV19 and TRBJ2-5; 13 bases in between match TRBD2. The CDR3 amino acid sequence is: CASRTAGTSGATQYF. The nucleotide sequence reads as follows: TGTGCCAGTAGAACTGCCGGGACTAGCGGGGCCACCCAGTACTTC.